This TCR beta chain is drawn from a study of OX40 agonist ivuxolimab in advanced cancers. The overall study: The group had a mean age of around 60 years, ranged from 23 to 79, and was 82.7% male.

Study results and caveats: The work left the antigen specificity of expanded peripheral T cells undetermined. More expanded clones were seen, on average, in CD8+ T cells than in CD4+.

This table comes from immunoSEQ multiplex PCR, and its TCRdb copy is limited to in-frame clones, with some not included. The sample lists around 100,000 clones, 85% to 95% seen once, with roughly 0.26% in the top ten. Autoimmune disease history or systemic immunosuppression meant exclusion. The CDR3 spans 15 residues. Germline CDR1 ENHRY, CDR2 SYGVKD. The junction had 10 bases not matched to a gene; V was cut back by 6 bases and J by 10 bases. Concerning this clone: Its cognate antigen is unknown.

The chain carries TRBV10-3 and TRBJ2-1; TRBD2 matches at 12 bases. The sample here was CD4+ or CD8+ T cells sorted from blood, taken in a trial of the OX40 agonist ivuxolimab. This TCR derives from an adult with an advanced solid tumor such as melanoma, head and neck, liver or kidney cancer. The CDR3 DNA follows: TGTGCCATCAGGCTACAACTAGCGGGAGGTCAAGAGCAGTTCTTC. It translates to CAIRLQLAGGQEQFF.